Below, 22 T cell receptor beta chains from the same sample are listed, as sequenced in a study of OX40 agonist ivuxolimab in advanced cancers. Method: immunoSEQ multiplex PCR; TCRdb's copy keeps in-frame clones and lacks some. The table lists about 14,000 clones, approximately 80% of them singletons. The sample consisted of CD4+ or CD8+ T cells sorted from blood, taken in a trial of the OX40 agonist ivuxolimab. The receptors stem from an adult with an advanced solid tumor such as melanoma, head and neck, liver or kidney cancer.

This chain joins TRBV7-8 and TRBJ2-2; 7 bases match TRBD2. The length of the CDR3 is 13 residues. After removal of 4 bases from V and 10 bases from J, the junction contained 6 bases not matched to a gene. The germline gives CDR1 SGHVS, CDR2 FQNEAQ. The DNA of the CDR3 is TGTGCCAGCAGCTGGGGAGGGGCTAAGGAGCTGTTTTTT. Amino acids: CASSWGGAKELFF.

The chain employs TRBV4-1 and TRBJ2-2; D gene ambiguous. CDR1 and CDR2 (germline): MGHRA, YSYEKL. Trimming pared 0 bases from V and 4 bases from J, leaving 18 bases between. The CDR3 totals 18 residues. CDR3 nucleotide sequence: TGCGCCAGCAGCCAAGAGGCCTGGGCCGGAGTTAGCACCGGGGAGCTGTTTTTT. Translated, it gives CASSQEAWAGVSTGELFF.

J is TRBJ2-3 and V is TRBV28, with a possible D match to TRBD2 (6 bases). Germline CDR1 MDHEN, CDR2 SYDVKM. CDR3 length: 13 amino acids. V was trimmed by 4 bases and J by 6 bases, leaving 11 bases between them. CDR3 sequence: CASSYDGGDTQYF. DNA of the CDR3: TGTGCCAGCAGTTACGATGGGGGGGATACGCAGTATTTT.

The chain is built from TRBV7-3 and TRBJ2-5, with 7 nucleotides matching TRBD2. The CDR3 contains 16 residues. Trimming at V came to 5 bases and at J to 5 bases, leaving 14 bases not matched to a gene. Germline CDR1 reads SGHTA; CDR2 reads FQGTGA. The DNA for the CDR3 is TGTGCCAGCAGCCCTGGGGCTAGCGGAGAGGGGGAGACCCAGTACTTC. It specifies CASSPGASGEGETQYF.

The V call is TRBV14, the J call TRBJ2-1, with D perhaps being TRBD1 or TRBD2 (6 bases each). Germline assignment: CDR1 SGHDN and CDR2 FVKESK. The CDR3 is 14 residues long. V lost 3 bases and J 6 bases, leaving 12 bases between the germline ends. The chain's CDR3 is CASSQVRGLNEQFF. The CDR3 region has the DNA TGTGCCAGCAGCCAGGTCCGGGGGCTCAATGAGCAGTTCTTC. The full variable domain, with the rest looked up from reference TRBV14 and TRBJ2-1, is EAGVTQFPSHSVIEKGQTVTLRCDPISGHDNLYWYRRVMGKEIKFLLHFVKESKQDESGMPNNRFLAERTGGTYSTLKVQPAELEDSGVYFCASSQVRGLNEQFFGPGTRLTVL.

This clone was picked up a small number of times. The J gene is TRBJ2-5, the V gene TRBV6-5; D is perhaps TRBD1 (6 bases). In germline, CDR1 is MNHEY, CDR2 SVGAGI. CDR3 size: 15 residues. V shed 2 bases and J shed 2 bases, with 12 bases lying between them. The CDR3 protein is CASSYGQGRQETQYF. The CDR3 DNA is TGTGCCAGCAGTTACGGGCAGGGGAGACAAGAGACCCAGTACTTC.

The chain links TRBV6-5 to TRBJ2-7; weak D call: TRBD2 (6 bases). Germline CDR1 MNHEY, CDR2 SVGAGI. This CDR3 contains 13 residues. The ends were cut back, 2 bases at V and 7 bases at J, with 12 bases in the middle. CDR3 DNA: TGTGCCAGCAGTTACCCCGGAGGGCTGGAGCAGTACTTC. Protein product: CASSYPGGLEQYF.

J is TRBJ2-7 and V is TRBV5-1; D unclear. Germline CDR1 SGHRS, CDR2 YFSETQ. This CDR3 comprises 13 residues. V lost 4 bases to trimming and J lost 2 bases, with 10 bases between them. CDR3 loop: CASSAEMTYEQYF. CDR3 DNA sequence: TGCGCCAGCAGCGCGGAGATGACCTACGAGCAGTACTTC. Based on the CDR3 plus reference TRBV5-1 and TRBJ2-7, the full variable domain is KAGVTQTPRYLIKTRGQQVTLSCSPISGHRSVSWYQQTPGQGLQFLFEYFSETQRNKGNFPGRFSGRQFSNSRSEMNVSTLELGDSALYLCASSAEMTYEQYFGPGTRLTVT.

Of note for this clone: Other DNA sequences of this sample code for an identical CDR3. The rearrangement links TRBV7-2 to TRBJ2-7; D gene unclear. The germline CDR1 and CDR2 sequences are SGHTA and FQGNSA. V lost 5 bases and J lost 0, with 5 bases in between. The length of the CDR3 is 12 residues. CDR3 in amino acids: CASSPSSYEQYF. CDR3 nucleotide sequence: TGTGCCAGCAGCCCAAGCTCCTACGAGCAGTACTTC. The full variable domain, rest sourced from reference TRBV7-2 and TRBJ2-7, is GAGVSQSPSNKVTEKGKDVELRCDPISGHTALYWYRQSLGQGLEFLIYFQGNSAPDKSGLPSDRFSAERTGGSVSTLTIQRTQQEDSAVYLCASSPSSYEQYFGPGTRLTVT.

The V and J genes are TRBV7-9 and TRBJ2-1; no firm D call. The CDR3 covers 13 residues. Germline CDR1 SEHNR, CDR2 FQNEAQ (reference sequence). With 1 base removed from V and 7 bases from J, the gap between germline ends came to 8 bases. CDR3 bases: TGTGCCAGCAGCTTAGGAGACGGGAATGAGCAGTTCTTC. Translated: CASSLGDGNEQFF.

The chain is built from TRBV4-3 and TRBJ2-7, with 9 bases identical to TRBD2. CDR3 size: 15 residues. CDR1 is LGHNA and CDR2 is YSLEER in the germline V gene. J was trimmed by 4 bases and V by 1 base; bases with no gene match: 5. The CDR3: CASSQVSGSGYEQYF. In DNA, the CDR3 is TGCGCCAGCAGCCAAGTTAGCGGGAGCGGGTACGAGCAGTACTTC.

This clone was counted only a few times. The rearrangement uses TRBV6-5 and TRBJ2-2; D ambiguous. This CDR3 contains 13 residues. Germline V gene data show CDR1 as MNHEY and CDR2 as SVGAGI. Trimming shortened V by 0 bases and J by 8 bases, and 7 bases separated the two germline ends. Here the CDR3 DNA reads TGTGCCAGCAGTTACTCTTCGGGTGGGGAGCTGTTTTTT. Its protein is CASSYSSGGELFF.

The chain uses TRBV6-1 and TRBJ1-1; TRBD1 aligns across 7 bases. V trimming: 2 bases; J trimming: 10 bases; junction bases outside the gene matches: 13. The CDR3 length is 15 residues. Germline loops: CDR1 MNHNS, CDR2 SASEGT. In DNA form, the CDR3 reads TGTGCCAGCAGTGAAAATGGTAGGCGTCAGGGGGGAGCTTTCTTT. Translation gives CASSENGRRQGGAFF.

This chain connects TRBV27 to TRBJ2-7; D is possibly TRBD1 (6 bases). The V end lost 4 bases, the J end lost 2 bases, and 15 bases lay between the germline ends. Germline V gives CDR1 MNHEY, CDR2 SMNVEV (reference sequence). The CDR3 is 15 residues long. CDR3 in DNA: TGTGCCAGCAGTTCCATTTCAGGGGCAACCTACGAGCAGTACTTC. The encoded protein is CASSSISGATYEQYF.

J is TRBJ2-3 and V is TRBV11-3; D is uncertain. Trimming shortened V by 6 bases and J by 3 bases, and 10 bases separated the two germline ends. Germline CDR1 is SGHNT and CDR2 is YENEEA. The CDR3 extends over 13 amino acids. CDR3 coding DNA: TGTGCCAGCAGGTGGGGTGGGACAGATACGCAGTATTTT. It translates to CASRWGGTDTQYF.

V and J are TRBV5-1 and TRBJ2-7; TRBD1 aligns across 9 bases. Germline trimming cut 4 bases from V and 3 bases from J; bases unmatched to any gene: 5. Germline values: CDR1 SGHRS, CDR2 YFSETQ. This CDR3 has 14 amino acids. Here the CDR3 reads CASSRTGDGYEQYF. DNA of the CDR3: TGCGCCAGCAGCAGGACAGGGGATGGCTACGAGCAGTACTTC.

V usage is TRBV5-6 and J usage is TRBJ2-7; tentatively, D is TRBD2 (6 bases). Trimming shortened V by 3 bases and J by 7 bases, and 8 bases separated the two germline ends. The CDR3 covers 11 residues. Germline-derived CDR1 and CDR2 are SGHDT and YYEEEE. DNA of the CDR3: TGTGCCAGCAGCTCCGGACTAGAGCAGTACTTC. Protein product: CASSSGLEQYF.

In its sample, this clone was seen once. At one of its ends the junction is not consistent with the germline gene, which may arise from a read error. The CDR3 is CASSYSVRNEQFF. In nucleotides, the CDR3 is TGTGCCAGCAGTTACTCTGTCCGGAATGAGCAGTTCTTC. The chain joins TRBV6-4 to TRBJ2-1; D not certain. The CDR3 covers 13 residues. Germline loops: CDR1 MRHNA, CDR2 SNTAGT.

The rearrangement links TRBV6-5 to TRBJ2-1; possibly TRBD2 for D (6 bases). Germline V gene data show CDR1 as MNHEY and CDR2 as SVGAGI. This CDR3 has 15 amino acids. The germline V and J ends were trimmed by 6 bases and 5 bases, with 17 bases remaining between them. The CDR3 reads CASRTIIAVHNEQFF. The CDR3, as DNA: TGTGCCAGCAGGACCATCATAGCGGTTCACAATGAGCAGTTCTTC.

The chain uses TRBV27 and TRBJ1-5; D is unresolved. The germline CDR1 and CDR2 sequences are MNHEY and SMNVEV (reference sequence). CDR3 length: 14 amino acids. Between the trimmed V and J ends, which lost 3 bases and 0 bases, there was a span of 6 bases. CDR3 amino acids: CASSFAVSNQPQHF. The CDR3 bases are TGTGCCAGCAGTTTTGCGGTTAGCAATCAGCCCCAGCATTTT.

This clone is classed as medium-sized. The V call is TRBV7-2, the J call TRBJ2-7; D possibly corresponds to TRBD1 (6 bases). V was clipped by 5 bases and J by 3 bases, with 11 bases between them. This CDR3 spans 13 amino acids. Germline V CDR1 and CDR2: SGHTA, FQGNSA. The CDR3 DNA sequence: TGTGCCAGCAGCGCAACAGGGTTCTACGAGCAGTACTTC. It specifies CASSATGFYEQYF.

J is TRBJ2-3 and V is TRBV27, with no clear D. With 6 bases removed from V and 3 bases from J, the gap between germline ends came to 13 bases. The CDR3 has 14 residues. CDR1 and CDR2 (germline): MNHEY, SMNVEV (reference sequence). The CDR3, as DNA: TGTGCCAGCAGCCCTTACCAACTGACAGATACGCAGTATTTT. Translated: CASSPYQLTDTQYF.